One T cell receptor beta chain is described in this entry. The sample is drawn from a study of CXCR3-negative and CXCR3-positive naive CD8 T cells. Subsets of CD8+ T cells were each sorted in triplicate at 300,000 cells apiece. 5' RACE with UMI labels generated the TRB cDNA libraries. TCRdb re-called the 5' RACE reads, yielding one record per CDR3 amino acid sequence without DNA. This sample's table has 70,000 to 95,000 distinct CDR3 sequences. CDR3 length equals 15 residues. The germline gives CDR1 SEHNR, CDR2 FQNEAQ (reference sequence). The receptor's source is a human donor in good health. Some clones in this sample may be carry-over from other donors' samples. The chain is built from TRBV7-9 and TRBJ2-7; checking the TCRdb D call of TRBD2 is not possible without DNA. The sequenced sample consisted of naive CXCR3- CD8+ T cells from blood. The subset is: CD45RO-CCR7+CD27+CD95- naive CD8+ T cells lacking CXCR3 (TNR3-). The CDR3 loop reads CASSFLTSGSYEQYF. Full variable domain (missing parts from reference TRBV7-9 and TRBJ2-7): DTGVSQNPRHKITKRGQNVTFRCDPISEHNRLYWYRQTLGQGPEFLTYFQNEAQLEKSRLLSDRFSAERPKGSFSTLEIQRTEQGDSAMYLCASSFLTSGSYEQYFGPGTRLTVT.